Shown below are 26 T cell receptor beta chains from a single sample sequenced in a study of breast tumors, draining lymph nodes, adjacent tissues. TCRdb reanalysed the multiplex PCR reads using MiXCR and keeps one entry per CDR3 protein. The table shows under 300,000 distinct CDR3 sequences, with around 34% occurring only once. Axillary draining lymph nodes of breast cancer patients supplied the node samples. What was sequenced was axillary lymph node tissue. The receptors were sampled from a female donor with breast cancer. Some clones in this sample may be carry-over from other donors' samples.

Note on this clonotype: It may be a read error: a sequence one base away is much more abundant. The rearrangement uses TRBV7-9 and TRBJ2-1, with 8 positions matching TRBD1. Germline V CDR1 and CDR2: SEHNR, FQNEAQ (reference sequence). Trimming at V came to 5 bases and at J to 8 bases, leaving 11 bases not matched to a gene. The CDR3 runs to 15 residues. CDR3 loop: CASSARGLRYDEQFF. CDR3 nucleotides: TGTGCCAGCAGCGCCAGGGGGCTAAGATACGATGAGCAGTTCTTC.

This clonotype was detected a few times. CDR3 loop: CASSIFRTAQSSYNEQFF. CDR3 DNA: TGTGCCAGCAGCATCTTTCGGACAGCCCAAAGCTCCTACAATGAGCAGTTCTTC. This chain connects TRBV5-8 to TRBJ2-1; maybe TRBD1 (6 bases). Trimming shortened V by 4 bases and J by 0 bases, and 20 bases separated the two germline ends. There are 18 residues in the CDR3. CDR1 is SGHTS, CDR2 YDEGEE, per germline.

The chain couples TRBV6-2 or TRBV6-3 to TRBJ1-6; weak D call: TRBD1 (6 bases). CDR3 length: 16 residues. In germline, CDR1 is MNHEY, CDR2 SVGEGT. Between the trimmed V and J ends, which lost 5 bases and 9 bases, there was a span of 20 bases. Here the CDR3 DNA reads TGTGCCAGCAGTCGACATTTTGGGGGCCAGCGTTCACCCCTCCACTTT. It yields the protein CASSRHFGGQRSPLHF.

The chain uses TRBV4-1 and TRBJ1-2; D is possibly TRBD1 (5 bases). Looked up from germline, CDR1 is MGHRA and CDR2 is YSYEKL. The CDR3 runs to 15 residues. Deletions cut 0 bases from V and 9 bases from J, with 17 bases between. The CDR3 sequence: CASSQDDSLGYSYTF. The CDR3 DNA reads TGCGCCAGCAGCCAAGATGACAGTCTTGGGTATAGCTACACCTTC.

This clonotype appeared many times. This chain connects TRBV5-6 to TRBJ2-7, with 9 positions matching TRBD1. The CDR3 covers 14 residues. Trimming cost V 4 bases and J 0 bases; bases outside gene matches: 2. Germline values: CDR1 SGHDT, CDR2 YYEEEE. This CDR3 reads CASSPQGASYEQYF. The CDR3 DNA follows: TGTGCCAGCAGCCCACAGGGGGCCTCCTACGAGCAGTACTTC.

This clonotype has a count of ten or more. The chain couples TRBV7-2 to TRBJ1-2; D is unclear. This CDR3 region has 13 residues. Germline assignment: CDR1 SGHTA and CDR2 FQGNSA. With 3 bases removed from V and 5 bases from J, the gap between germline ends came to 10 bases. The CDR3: CASSFSTGYGYTF. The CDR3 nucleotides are TGTGCCAGCAGCTTTTCAACCGGTTATGGCTACACCTTC. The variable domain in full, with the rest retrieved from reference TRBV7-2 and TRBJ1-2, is GAGVSQSPSNKVTEKGKDVELRCDPISGHTALYWYRQSLGQGLEFLIYFQGNSAPDKSGLPSDRFSAERTGGSVSTLTIQRTQQEDSAVYLCASSFSTGYGYTFGSGTRLTVV.

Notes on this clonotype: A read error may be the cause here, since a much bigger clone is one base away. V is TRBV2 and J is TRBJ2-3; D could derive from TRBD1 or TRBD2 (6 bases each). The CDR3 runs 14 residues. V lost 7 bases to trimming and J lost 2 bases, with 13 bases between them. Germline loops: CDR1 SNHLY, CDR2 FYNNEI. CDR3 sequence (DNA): TGTGCCAGCAAATGGGGGGCTAACACAGATACGCAGTATTTT. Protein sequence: CASKWGANTDTQYF.

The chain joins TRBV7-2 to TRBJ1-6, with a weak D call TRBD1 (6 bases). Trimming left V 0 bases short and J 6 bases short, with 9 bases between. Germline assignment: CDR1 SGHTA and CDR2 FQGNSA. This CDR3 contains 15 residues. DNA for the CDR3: TGTGCCAGCAGCTTAGCGCGGACAGCTAATTCACCCCTCCACTTT. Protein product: CASSLARTANSPLHF.

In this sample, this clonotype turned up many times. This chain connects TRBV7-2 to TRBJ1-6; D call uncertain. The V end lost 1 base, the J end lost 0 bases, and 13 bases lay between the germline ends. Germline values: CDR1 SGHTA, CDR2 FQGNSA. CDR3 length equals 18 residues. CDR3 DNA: TGTGCCAGCAGCTTAGAAGTCGGCGTAAGCTCCTATAATTCACCCCTCCACTTT. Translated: CASSLEVGVSSYNSPLHF.

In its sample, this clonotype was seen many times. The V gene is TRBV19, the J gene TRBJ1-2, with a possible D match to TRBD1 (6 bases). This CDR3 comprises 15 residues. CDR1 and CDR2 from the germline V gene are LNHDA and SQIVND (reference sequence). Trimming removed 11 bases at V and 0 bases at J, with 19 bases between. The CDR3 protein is CAARPSGASNYGYTF. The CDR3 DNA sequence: TGTGCCGCCCGACCTTCAGGGGCTTCTAACTATGGCTACACCTTC.

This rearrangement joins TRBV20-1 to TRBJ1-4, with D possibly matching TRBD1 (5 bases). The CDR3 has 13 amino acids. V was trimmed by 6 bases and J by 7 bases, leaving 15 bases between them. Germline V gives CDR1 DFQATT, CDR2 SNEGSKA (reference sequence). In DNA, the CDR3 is TGCAGTGCCTTTTCAGCGGGGGGTGAAAAACTGTTTTTT. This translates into CSAFSAGGEKLFF.

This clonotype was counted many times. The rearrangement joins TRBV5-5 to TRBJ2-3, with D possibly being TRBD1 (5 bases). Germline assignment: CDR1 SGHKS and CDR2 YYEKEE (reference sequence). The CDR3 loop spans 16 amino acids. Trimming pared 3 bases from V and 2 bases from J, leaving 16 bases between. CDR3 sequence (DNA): TGTGCCAGCAGCTCCCGGTTGGGGCAGATCACAGATACGCAGTATTTT. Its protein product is CASSSRLGQITDTQYF.

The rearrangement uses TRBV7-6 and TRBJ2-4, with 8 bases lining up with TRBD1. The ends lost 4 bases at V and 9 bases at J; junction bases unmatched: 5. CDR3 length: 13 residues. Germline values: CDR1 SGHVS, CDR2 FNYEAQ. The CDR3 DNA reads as TGTGCCAGCAGCTCAGGGACAGGCGCCATTCAGTACTTC. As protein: CASSSGTGAIQYF.

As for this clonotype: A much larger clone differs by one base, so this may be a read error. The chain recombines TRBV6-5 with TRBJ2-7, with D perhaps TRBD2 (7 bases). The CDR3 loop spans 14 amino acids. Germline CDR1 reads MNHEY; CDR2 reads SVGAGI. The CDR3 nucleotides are TGTGCCAGCAGCCCAGGCGGGGGACACAACGAGCAGCACTTC. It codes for CASSPGGGHNEQHF.

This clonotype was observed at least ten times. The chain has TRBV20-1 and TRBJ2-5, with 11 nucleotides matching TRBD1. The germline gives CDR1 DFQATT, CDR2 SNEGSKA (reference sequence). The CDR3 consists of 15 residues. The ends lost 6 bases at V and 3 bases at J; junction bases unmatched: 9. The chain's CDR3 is CSAPRGQGVKETQYF. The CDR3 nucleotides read TGCAGTGCACCCCGGGGACAGGGGGTTAAAGAGACCCAGTACTTC.

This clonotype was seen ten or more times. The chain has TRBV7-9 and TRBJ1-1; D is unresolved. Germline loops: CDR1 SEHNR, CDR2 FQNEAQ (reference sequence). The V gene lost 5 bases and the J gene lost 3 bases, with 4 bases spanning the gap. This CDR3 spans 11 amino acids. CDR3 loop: CASSKHTEAFF. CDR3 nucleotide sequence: TGTGCCAGCAGCAAGCACACTGAAGCTTTCTTT.

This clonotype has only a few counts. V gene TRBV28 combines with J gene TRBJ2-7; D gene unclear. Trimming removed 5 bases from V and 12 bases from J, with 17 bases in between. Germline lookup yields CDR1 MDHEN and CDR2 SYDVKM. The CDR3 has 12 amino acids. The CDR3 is CASSAGFDPTYF. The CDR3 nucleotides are TGTGCCAGCAGTGCCGGTTTTGACCCCACGTACTTC.

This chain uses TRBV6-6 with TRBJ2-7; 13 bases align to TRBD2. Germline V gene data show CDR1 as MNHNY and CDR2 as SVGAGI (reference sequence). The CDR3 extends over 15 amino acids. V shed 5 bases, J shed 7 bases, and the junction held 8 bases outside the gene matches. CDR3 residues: CASSLTGTSGDEQYF. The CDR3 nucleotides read TGTGCCAGCAGTCTAACCGGGACTAGCGGGGATGAGCAGTACTTC.

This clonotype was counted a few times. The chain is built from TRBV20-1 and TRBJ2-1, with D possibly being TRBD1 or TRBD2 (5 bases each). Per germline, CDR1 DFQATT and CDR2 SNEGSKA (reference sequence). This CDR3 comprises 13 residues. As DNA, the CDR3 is TGCAGGGAGTTGGACTCCTGGGGCGATGCGCAGTTCTTC. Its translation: CRELDSWGDAQFF.

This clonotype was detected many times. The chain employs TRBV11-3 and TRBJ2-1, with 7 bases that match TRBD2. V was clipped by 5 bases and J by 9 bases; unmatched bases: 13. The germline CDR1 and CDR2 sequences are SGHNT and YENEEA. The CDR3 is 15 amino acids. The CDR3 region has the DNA TGTGCCAGCAGCCCTAGCGGCCAGGGCGGGAGTGAGCAGTTCTTC. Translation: CASSPSGQGGSEQFF. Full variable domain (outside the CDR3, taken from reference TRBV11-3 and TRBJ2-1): EAGVVQSPRYKIIEKKQPVAFWCNPISGHNTLYWYLQNLGQGPELLIRYENEEAVDDSQLPKDRFSAERLKGVDSTLKIQPAELGDSAVYLCASSPSGQGGSEQFFGPGTRLTVL.

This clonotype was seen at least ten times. CDR3 bases: TGCAGTGCTCGGGACAGCCCTCGCAGGAACTATGGCTACACCTTC. It yields the protein CSARDSPRRNYGYTF. V is TRBV20-1 and J is TRBJ1-2; 7 bases map to TRBD1. Looked up from germline, CDR1 is DFQATT and CDR2 is SNEGSKA (reference sequence). The CDR3 covers 15 residues. V trimming: 5 bases; J trimming: 2 bases; junction bases outside the gene matches: 11.

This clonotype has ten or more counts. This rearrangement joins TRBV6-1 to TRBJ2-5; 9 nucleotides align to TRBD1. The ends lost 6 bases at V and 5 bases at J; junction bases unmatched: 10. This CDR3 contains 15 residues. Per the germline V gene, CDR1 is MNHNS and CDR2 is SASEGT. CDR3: CASRGLGQGHETQYF. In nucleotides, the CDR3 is TGTGCCAGCAGGGGGTTGGGACAGGGTCATGAGACCCAGTACTTC.

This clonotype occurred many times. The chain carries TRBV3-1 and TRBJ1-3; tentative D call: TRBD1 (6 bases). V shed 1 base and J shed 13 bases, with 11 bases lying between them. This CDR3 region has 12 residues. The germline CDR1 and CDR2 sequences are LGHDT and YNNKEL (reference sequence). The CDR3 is CASSQGDKVIYF. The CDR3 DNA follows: TGTGCCAGCAGCCAAGGGGACAAGGTTATATATTTT.

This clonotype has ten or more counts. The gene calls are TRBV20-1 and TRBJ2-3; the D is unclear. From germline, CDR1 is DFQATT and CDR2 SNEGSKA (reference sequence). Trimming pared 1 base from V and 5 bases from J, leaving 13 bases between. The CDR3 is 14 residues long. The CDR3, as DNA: TGCAGTGCTAGAGGTCGGCTATTGGGAGATACGCAGTATTTT. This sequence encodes CSARGRLLGDTQYF.

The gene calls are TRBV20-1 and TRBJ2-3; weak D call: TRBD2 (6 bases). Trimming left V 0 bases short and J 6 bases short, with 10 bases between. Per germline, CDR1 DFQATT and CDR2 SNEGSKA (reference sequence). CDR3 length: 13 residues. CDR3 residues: CSARDMRGDTQYF. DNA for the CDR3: TGCAGTGCTAGAGATATGCGGGGTGATACGCAGTATTTT.

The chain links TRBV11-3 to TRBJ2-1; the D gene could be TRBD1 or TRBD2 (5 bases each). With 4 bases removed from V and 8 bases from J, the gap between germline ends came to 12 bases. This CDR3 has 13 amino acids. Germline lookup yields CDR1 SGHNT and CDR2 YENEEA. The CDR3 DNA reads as TGTGCCAGCAGCTCCGGGACGAGCCATGAGCAGTTCTTC. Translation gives CASSSGTSHEQFF.